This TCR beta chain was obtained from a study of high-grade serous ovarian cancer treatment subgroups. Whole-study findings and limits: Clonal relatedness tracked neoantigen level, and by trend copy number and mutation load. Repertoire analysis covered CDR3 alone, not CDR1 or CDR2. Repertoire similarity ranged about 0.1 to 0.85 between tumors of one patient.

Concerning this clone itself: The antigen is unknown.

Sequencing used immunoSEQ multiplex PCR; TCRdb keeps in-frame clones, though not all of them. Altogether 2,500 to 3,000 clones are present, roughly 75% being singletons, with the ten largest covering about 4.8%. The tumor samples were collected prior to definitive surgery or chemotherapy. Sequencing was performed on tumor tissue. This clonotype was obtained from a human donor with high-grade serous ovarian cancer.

CDR3 region: CASSLTSRGRYEQYF. For the CDR3, the DNA is TGTGCCAGCAGCTTGACGTCCAGGGGGCGTTACGAGCAGTACTTC. The chain is built from TRBV5-4 and TRBJ2-7, with 8 bases lining up with TRBD1. CDR3 length equals 15 residues. Trimming cost V 1 base and J 4 bases; bases outside gene matches: 7. The germline V gene has CDR1 SGHNT and CDR2 YYREEE (reference sequence).